This TCR beta chain stems from a study of graft-versus-host responses after intestinal transplantation. The wider study: All recipients got anti-thymocyte globulin induction, then tacrolimus and steroids for three to four years.

CDR3 length: 15 amino acids. Germline lookup yields CDR1 SGHTA and CDR2 FQGNSA. Germline trimming cut 1 base from V and 6 bases from J; bases unmatched to any gene: 8. Repertoires were generated with immunoSEQ multiplex PCR, while TCRdb's copy carries only in-frame clones and drops some. This table has approximately 90,000 clones, roughly nine tenths appearing once. This clone showed up just once. The antigen remains undetermined. Whole-study findings and limits: Among circulating GvH clones, peak levels were associated with early post-transplant declines in HvG clones. GvH clones were identified in recipient marrow, with some first appearing in ileum or blood.

Sample: unstimulated CD4+ T cells sorted from spleen or lymph node cells, taken before transplant. This chain connects TRBV7-2 to TRBJ1-2; 7 bases map to TRBD1. This receptor was taken from a human donor who was the organ donor for an intestinal transplant. The CDR3 region has the DNA TGTGCCAGCAGCTTAGGACCGAGACAGGGTGATGGCTACACCTTC. Translation: CASSLGPRQGDGYTF. The full variable domain, in which reference TRBV7-2 and TRBJ1-2 provide the parts outside the CDR3, is GAGVSQSPSNKVTEKGKDVELRCDPISGHTALYWYRQSLGQGLEFLIYFQGNSAPDKSGLPSDRFSAERTGGSVSTLTIQRTQQEDSAVYLCASSLGPRQGDGYTFGSGTRLTVV.